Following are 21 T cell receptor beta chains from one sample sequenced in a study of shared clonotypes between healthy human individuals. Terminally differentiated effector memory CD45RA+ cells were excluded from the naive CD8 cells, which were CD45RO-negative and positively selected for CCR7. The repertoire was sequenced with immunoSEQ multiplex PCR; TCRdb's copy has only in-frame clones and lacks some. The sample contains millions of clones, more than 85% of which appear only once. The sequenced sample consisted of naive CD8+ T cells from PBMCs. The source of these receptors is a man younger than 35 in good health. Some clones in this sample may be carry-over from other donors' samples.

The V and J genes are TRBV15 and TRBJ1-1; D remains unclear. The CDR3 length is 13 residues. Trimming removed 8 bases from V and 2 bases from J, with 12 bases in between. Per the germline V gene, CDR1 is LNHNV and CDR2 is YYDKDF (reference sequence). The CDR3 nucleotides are TGTGCCACCCAATTATCGGCCAACACTGAAGCTTTCTTT. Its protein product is CATQLSANTEAFF.

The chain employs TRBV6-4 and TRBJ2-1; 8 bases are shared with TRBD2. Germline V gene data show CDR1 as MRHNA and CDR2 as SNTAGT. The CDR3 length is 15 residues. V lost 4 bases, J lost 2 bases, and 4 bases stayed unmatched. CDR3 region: CASSGLAGAYNEQFF. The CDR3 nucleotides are TGTGCCAGCAGTGGTCTAGCGGGTGCCTACAATGAGCAGTTCTTC.

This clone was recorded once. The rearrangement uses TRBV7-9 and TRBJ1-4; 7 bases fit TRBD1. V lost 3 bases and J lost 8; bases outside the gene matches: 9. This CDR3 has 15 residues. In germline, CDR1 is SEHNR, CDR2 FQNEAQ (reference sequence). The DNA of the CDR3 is TGTGCCAGCAGCTTGAGGGGGCCCGGAGAGGAAAAACTGTTTTTT. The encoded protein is CASSLRGPGEEKLFF.

The CDR3 DNA follows: TGTGCCAGCAGCGTAGGGGCAGGGGCCGCGGGAGATACGCAGTATTTT. It yields the protein CASSVGAGAAGDTQYF. The V call is TRBV9, the J call TRBJ2-3; tentatively, D is TRBD1 (6 bases). The CDR3 spans 16 residues. The germline V gene encodes CDR1 SGDLS and CDR2 YYNGEE. V was cut by 0 bases and J by 5 bases, with 16 bases left in between.

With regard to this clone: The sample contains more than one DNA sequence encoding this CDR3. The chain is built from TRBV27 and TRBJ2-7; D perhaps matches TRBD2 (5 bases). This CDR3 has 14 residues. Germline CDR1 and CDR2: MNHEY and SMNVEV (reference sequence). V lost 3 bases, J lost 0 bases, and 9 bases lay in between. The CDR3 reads CASSFTGSSYEQYF. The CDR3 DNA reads TGTGCCAGCAGTTTTACGGGGAGCTCCTACGAGCAGTACTTC.

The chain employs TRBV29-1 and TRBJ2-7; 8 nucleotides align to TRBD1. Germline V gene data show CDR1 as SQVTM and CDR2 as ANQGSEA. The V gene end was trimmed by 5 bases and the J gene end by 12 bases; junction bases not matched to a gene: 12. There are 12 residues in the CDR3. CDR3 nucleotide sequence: TGCAGCGTTTTGGGACAGGAGCTAAGGTGGTACTTC. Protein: CSVLGQELRWYF.

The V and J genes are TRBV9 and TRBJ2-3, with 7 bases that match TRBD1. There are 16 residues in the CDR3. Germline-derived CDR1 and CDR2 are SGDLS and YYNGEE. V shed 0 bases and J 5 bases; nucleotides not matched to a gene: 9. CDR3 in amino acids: CASSVEGGALLDTQYF. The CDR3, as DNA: TGTGCCAGCAGCGTAGAAGGGGGCGCGTTGTTAGATACGCAGTATTTT.

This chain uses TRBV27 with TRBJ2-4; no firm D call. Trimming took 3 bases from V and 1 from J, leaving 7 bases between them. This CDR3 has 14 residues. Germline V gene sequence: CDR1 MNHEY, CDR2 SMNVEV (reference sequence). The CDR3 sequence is CASSFNGAKNIQYF. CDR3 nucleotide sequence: TGTGCCAGCAGTTTCAATGGGGCCAAAAACATTCAGTACTTC.

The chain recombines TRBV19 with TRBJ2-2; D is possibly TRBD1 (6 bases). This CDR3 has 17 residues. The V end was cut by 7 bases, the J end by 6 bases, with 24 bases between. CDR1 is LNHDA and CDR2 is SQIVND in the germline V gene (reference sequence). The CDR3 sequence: CASTQTIRDKAPGELFF. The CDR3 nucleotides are TGTGCCAGTACCCAAACCATCCGGGACAAAGCCCCCGGGGAGCTGTTTTTT.

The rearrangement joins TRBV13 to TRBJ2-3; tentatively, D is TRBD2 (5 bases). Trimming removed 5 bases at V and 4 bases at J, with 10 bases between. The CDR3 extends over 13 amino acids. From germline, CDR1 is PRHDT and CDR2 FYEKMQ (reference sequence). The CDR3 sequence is CASSDREADTQYF. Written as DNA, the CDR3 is TGTGCCAGCAGCGATCGGGAAGCAGATACGCAGTATTTT.

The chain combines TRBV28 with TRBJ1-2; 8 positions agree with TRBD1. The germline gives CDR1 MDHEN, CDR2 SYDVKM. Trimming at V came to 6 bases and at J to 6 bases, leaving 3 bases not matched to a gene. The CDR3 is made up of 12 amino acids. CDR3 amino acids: CASSTGGNGYTF. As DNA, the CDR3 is TGTGCCAGCAGCACAGGGGGGAATGGCTACACCTTC.

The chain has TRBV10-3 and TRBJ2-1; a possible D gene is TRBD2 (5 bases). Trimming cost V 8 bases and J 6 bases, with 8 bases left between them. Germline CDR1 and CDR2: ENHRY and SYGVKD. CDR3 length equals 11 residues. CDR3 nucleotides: TGTGCCATCGGACTCGGCAATGAGCAGTTCTTC. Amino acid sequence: CAIGLGNEQFF.

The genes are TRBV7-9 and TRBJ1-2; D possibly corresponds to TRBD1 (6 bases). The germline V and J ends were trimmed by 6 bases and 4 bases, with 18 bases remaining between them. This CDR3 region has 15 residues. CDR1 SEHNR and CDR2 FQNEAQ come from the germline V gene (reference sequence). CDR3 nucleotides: TGTGCCAGCAGTCCTCGTAGGGGGTTGGGCTATGGCTACACCTTC. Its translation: CASSPRRGLGYGYTF.

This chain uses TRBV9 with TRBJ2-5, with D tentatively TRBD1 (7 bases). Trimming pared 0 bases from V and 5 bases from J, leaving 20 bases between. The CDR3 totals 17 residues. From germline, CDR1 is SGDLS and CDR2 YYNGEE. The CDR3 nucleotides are TGTGCCAGCAGCGTAGGATTAACCGGAGGGGGCGGGGAGACCCAGTACTTC. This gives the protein CASSVGLTGGGGETQYF.

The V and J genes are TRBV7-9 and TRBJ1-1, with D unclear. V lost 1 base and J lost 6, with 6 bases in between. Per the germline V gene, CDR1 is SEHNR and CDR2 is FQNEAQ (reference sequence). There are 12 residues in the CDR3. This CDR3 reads CASSLGPSEAFF. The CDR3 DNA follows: TGTGCCAGCAGCTTAGGTCCCTCTGAAGCTTTCTTT.

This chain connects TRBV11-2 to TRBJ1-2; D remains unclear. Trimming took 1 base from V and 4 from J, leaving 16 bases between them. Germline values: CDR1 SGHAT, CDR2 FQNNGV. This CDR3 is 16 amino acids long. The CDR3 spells CASSLGASEVGYGYTF. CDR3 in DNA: TGTGCCAGCAGCTTAGGTGCTTCAGAGGTCGGCTATGGCTACACCTTC.

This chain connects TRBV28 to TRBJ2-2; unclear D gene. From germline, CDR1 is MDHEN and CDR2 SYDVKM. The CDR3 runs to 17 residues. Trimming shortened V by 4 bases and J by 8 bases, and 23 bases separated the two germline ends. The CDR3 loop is CASSSGTRAVQGGELFF. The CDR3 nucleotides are TGTGCCAGCAGTTCGGGTACTCGGGCAGTACAAGGAGGGGAGCTGTTTTTT.

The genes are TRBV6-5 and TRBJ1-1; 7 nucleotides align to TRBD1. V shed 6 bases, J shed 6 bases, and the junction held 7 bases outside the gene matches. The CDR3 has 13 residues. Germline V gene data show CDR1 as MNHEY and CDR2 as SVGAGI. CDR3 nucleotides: TGTGCCAGCAGGACAGGGTTCGGCGCTGAAGCTTTCTTT. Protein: CASRTGFGAEAFF.

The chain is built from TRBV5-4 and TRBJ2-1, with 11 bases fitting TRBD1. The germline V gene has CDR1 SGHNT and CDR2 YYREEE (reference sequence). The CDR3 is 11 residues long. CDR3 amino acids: CGTGGGDEQFF. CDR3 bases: TGTGGGACAGGGGGCGGGGATGAGCAGTTCTTC.

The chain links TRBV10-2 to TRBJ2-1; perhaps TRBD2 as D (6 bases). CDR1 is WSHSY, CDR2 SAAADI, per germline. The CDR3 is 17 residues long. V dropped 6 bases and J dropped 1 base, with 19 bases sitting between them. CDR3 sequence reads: CASSLIGYGTSYNEQFF. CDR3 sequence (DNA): TGCGCCAGCAGCCTGATTGGGTATGGGACTTCCTACAATGAGCAGTTCTTC.

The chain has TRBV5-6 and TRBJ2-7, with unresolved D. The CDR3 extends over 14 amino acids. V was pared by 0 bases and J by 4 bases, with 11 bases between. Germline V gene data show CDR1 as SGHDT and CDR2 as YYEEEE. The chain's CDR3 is CASSLGIGGYEQYF. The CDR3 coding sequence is TGTGCCAGCAGCTTGGGGATTGGCGGATACGAGCAGTACTTC. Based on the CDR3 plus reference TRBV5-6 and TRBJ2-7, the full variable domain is DAGVTQSPTHLIKTRGQQVTLRCSPKSGHDTVSWYQQALGQGPQFIFQYYEEEERQRGNFPDRFSGHQFPNYSSELNVNALLLGDSALYLCASSLGIGGYEQYFGPGTRLTVT.